This TCR beta chain was profiled in a study of T cell responses to AZD1222 COVID-19 vaccine. Points from the study as a whole: No day 14 peak samples; only post-peak repertoires were characterized. Increased Spike-specific TCR breadth and depth were observed after two AZD1222 doses. The reported proportion of spike-specific TCRs targeting unmutated variant regions was nearly half. Spike was spanned by vaccine-associated CD4 TCRs, with dominance at 160-218 and 743-854.

Trimming took 4 bases from V and 8 from J; bases not matched to a gene: 6. From germline, CDR1 is SGHDN and CDR2 FVKESK. The CDR3 is 13 amino acids. Sequenced by immunoSEQ multiplex PCR; TCRdb stores in-frame clones only, minus some. The sample includes 150,000 or so clones, roughly nine tenths seen only once; the top ten take approximately 3.9%. As regards this clone: Its antigen is currently unknown.

V gene TRBV14 combines with J gene TRBJ1-2, with 8 positions matching TRBD1. Sequenced here: peripheral blood, sampled 28 days after the second AZD1222 dose. This TCR was recovered from an adult who received the AZD1222 COVID-19 vaccine. CDR3 sequence reads: CASSPWTGKGYTF. CDR3 sequence (DNA): TGTGCCAGCAGCCCCTGGACAGGGAAGGGCTACACCTTC.